One and the same sample provided the 27 T cell receptor beta chains below, sequenced in a study of Tregs in tolerant kidney transplant recipients. Some clones are missing from TCRdb's copy, which holds only in-frame ones; the method was immunoSEQ multiplex PCR. The sample has roughly 80,000 clones; less than 95% are singletons. The sample here was Tregs from blood, taken before the transplant. The receptors here all came from a human donor who received a combined kidney and bone marrow transplant.

The chain employs TRBV9 and TRBJ2-1; 8 bases line up with TRBD1. Germline V gene lookup returns CDR1 SGDLS and CDR2 YYNGEE. This CDR3 comprises 14 residues. The V and J ends lost 4 bases and 7 bases, in that order; junction bases with no gene match: 7. The CDR3 DNA sequence: TGTGCCAGCAGCCCAAGACAGGGGCTAAATGAGCAGTTCTTC. Its protein is CASSPRQGLNEQFF.

This clone was found once. The V gene is TRBV28, the J gene TRBJ2-7, with 10 bases fitting TRBD2. Germline loops: CDR1 MDHEN, CDR2 SYDVKM. This CDR3 has 16 residues. V trimming: 1 base; J trimming: 6 bases; junction bases outside the gene matches: 9. CDR3 sequence reads: CASSLFWASGSSEQYF. The CDR3 DNA follows: TGTGCCAGCAGTTTATTTTGGGCTAGCGGGAGTTCCGAGCAGTACTTC.

This clone was observed a single time. The V and J genes are TRBV15 and TRBJ1-2; D is unclear. V was trimmed by 0 bases and J by 1 base, leaving 9 bases between them. Germline loops: CDR1 LNHNV, CDR2 YYDKDF (reference sequence). The CDR3 runs to 15 residues. CDR3 DNA: TGTGCCACCAGCAGAGATATCGGCCATAACTATGGCTACACCTTC. Translation gives CATSRDIGHNYGYTF.

The J gene is TRBJ1-5, the V gene TRBV10-3, with D possibly matching TRBD1 (5 bases). Germline assignment: CDR1 ENHRY and CDR2 SYGVKD. V shed 5 bases and J shed 5 bases, with 10 bases lying between them. The CDR3 length is 13 residues. The CDR3 loop is CAISTDSYQPQHF. In nucleotides, the CDR3 is TGTGCCATCAGTACTGACAGCTATCAGCCCCAGCATTTT.

J is TRBJ2-3 and V is TRBV6-5; 8 bases are a match to TRBD2. The CDR3 has 14 residues. After removal of 8 bases from V and 2 bases from J, the junction contained 6 bases not matched to a gene. Germline V gives CDR1 MNHEY, CDR2 SVGAGI. CDR3 protein: CASCPSGYTDTQYF. The DNA of the CDR3 is TGTGCCAGCTGCCCTAGCGGGTACACAGATACGCAGTATTTT.

This clone was observed once. The genes are TRBV19 and TRBJ2-1; possible D gene TRBD2, 6 bases. The CDR3 is 15 amino acids. V was shortened by 7 bases and J by 4 bases, with 17 bases between the two germline ends. Germline V gene sequence: CDR1 LNHDA, CDR2 SQIVND (reference sequence). The CDR3 coding sequence is TGTGCCAGTACCTACGGGGGTGGAACTTACAATGAGCAGTTCTTC. This gives the protein CASTYGGGTYNEQFF.

CDR3 loop: CASSLSTDNYGYTF. The CDR3, as DNA: TGCGCCAGCAGCTTGTCGACGGATAATTATGGCTACACCTTC. The rearrangement joins TRBV5-1 to TRBJ1-2; D unclear. The CDR3 extends over 14 amino acids. The V and J ends lost 1 base and 5 bases respectively, with 12 bases between them. Germline CDR1 is SGHRS and CDR2 is YFSETQ.

The genes are TRBV6-5 and TRBJ2-1; TRBD2 agrees at 7 bases. The CDR3 has 16 residues. Germline V lookup: CDR1 MNHEY, CDR2 SVGAGI. V was pared by 2 bases and J by 5 bases, with 9 bases of the junction left unmatched. The CDR3 region has the DNA TGTGCCAGCAGTTACGGGCTAGCGGCCACCGACAATGAGCAGTTCTTC. As protein: CASSYGLAATDNEQFF.

J is TRBJ1-5 and V is TRBV28; perhaps TRBD1 as D (6 bases). Germline-derived CDR1 and CDR2 are MDHEN and SYDVKM. The CDR3 runs to 12 residues. Trimming took 5 bases from V and 10 from J, leaving 12 bases between them. The CDR3 is CASSRGIQPQHF. The CDR3 DNA follows: TGTGCCAGCAGTAGGGGGATCCAACCCCAGCATTTT.

The chain is built from TRBV18 and TRBJ2-7, with 11 bases matching TRBD2. This CDR3 is built from 14 residues. CDR1 and CDR2 from the germline V gene are KGHSH and LQKENI. Trimming took 3 bases from V and 4 from J; bases not matched to a gene: 2. The DNA of the CDR3 is TGTGCCAGCTCACCGACTAGCGGGAAGTACGAGCAGTACTTC. Translating gives CASSPTSGKYEQYF.

The CDR3 sequence: CASSLQGFGGEQYF. The CDR3 bases are TGTGCCAGCAGCTTGCAGGGGTTTGGTGGCGAGCAGTACTTC. The chain carries TRBV7-3 and TRBJ2-7, with D possibly TRBD1 on 6 matching bases. In germline, CDR1 is SGHTA, CDR2 FQGTGA. Trimming cost V 3 bases and J 6 bases, with 15 bases left between them. This CDR3 comprises 14 residues.

J is TRBJ1-2 and V is TRBV2; unclear D gene. Germline V gene lookup returns CDR1 SNHLY and CDR2 FYNNEI. The V end lost 6 bases, the J end lost 3 bases, and 17 bases lay between the germline ends. This CDR3 has 15 amino acids. CDR3 residues: CASREVIPRDYGYTF. CDR3 bases: TGTGCCAGCAGGGAGGTTATCCCGAGAGACTATGGCTACACCTTC.

The V gene is TRBV19, the J gene TRBJ2-4; 10 nucleotides align to TRBD1. CDR3 length: 13 amino acids. V shed 6 bases and J 5 bases; nucleotides not matched to a gene: 1. Germline loops: CDR1 LNHDA, CDR2 SQIVND (reference sequence). CDR3 nucleotides: TGTGCCAGTAGAGGGACAGGGGAAAACATTCAGTACTTC. Its protein is CASRGTGENIQYF.

The chain employs TRBV2 and TRBJ1-2, with 7 bases fitting TRBD1. The CDR3 runs to 15 residues. The germline gives CDR1 SNHLY, CDR2 FYNNEI. V was pared by 6 bases and J by 0 bases, with 7 bases of the junction left unmatched. CDR3 residues: CASRAGTATNYGYTF. In DNA, the CDR3 is TGTGCCAGCAGAGCAGGGACAGCAACTAACTATGGCTACACCTTC.

The CDR3 region is CASSDRAETQYF. The CDR3 bases are TGTGCCAGCAGTGACAGGGCAGAGACCCAGTACTTC. The rearrangement uses TRBV6-5 and TRBJ2-5, with 7 bases lining up with TRBD1. The CDR3 contains 12 residues. After removal of 5 bases from V and 4 bases from J, the junction contained 1 base not matched to a gene. In germline, CDR1 is MNHEY, CDR2 SVGAGI.

Regarding this clone: Additional DNA sequences in this sample encode the identical CDR3. The chain carries TRBV5-1 and TRBJ1-1, with D uncertain. This CDR3 is 13 amino acids long. CDR1 SGHRS and CDR2 YFSETQ come from the germline V gene. Trimming took off 0 bases at V and 1 base at J, with 4 bases between the two ends. The CDR3 sequence: CASSLAGNTEAFF. The CDR3 region has the DNA TGCGCCAGCAGCTTGGCCGGGAACACTGAAGCTTTCTTT. The full variable domain, rest sourced from reference TRBV5-1 and TRBJ1-1, is KAGVTQTPRYLIKTRGQQVTLSCSPISGHRSVSWYQQTPGQGLQFLFEYFSETQRNKGNFPGRFSGRQFSNSRSEMNVSTLELGDSALYLCASSLAGNTEAFFGQGTRLTVV.

In regard to this clone: Mismatch with germline at one junction end may stem from a read error. The J gene is TRBJ1-5, the V gene TRBV19, with D possibly being TRBD1 (5 bases). This CDR3 has 15 residues. The germline gives CDR1 LNHDA, CDR2 SQIVND (reference sequence). CDR3 nucleotide sequence: TGTTCCAGTAGTCCATGGGACGGCTACAATCAGCCCCAGCATTTT. It specifies CSSSPWDGYNQPQHF.

V is TRBV27 and J is TRBJ2-3; D may be TRBD1 or TRBD2 (5 bases each). The V gene lost 5 bases and the J gene lost 4 bases, with 19 bases spanning the gap. Germline V gene sequence: CDR1 MNHEY, CDR2 SMNVEV (reference sequence). The CDR3 has 16 residues. In DNA, the CDR3 is TGTGCCAGCAGTCTCAGGCCGGGACGGGCGGCAGATACGCAGTATTTT. Translating it yields CASSLRPGRAADTQYF.

This clone has just a few counts. The chain is built from TRBV5-1 and TRBJ2-7; D perhaps matches TRBD2 (5 bases). Trimming pared 3 bases from V and 1 base from J, leaving 14 bases between. The CDR3 spans 15 residues. CDR1 is SGHRS, CDR2 YFSETQ, per germline. CDR3 residues: CASSSPNSVSYEQYF. The CDR3 nucleotides are TGCGCCAGCAGCTCACCTAATAGCGTATCCTACGAGCAGTACTTC.

The chain combines TRBV5-4 with TRBJ1-5; 10 nucleotides align to TRBD1. The CDR3 runs 16 residues. Trimming took 4 bases from V and 2 from J; bases not matched to a gene: 6. Germline V gene lookup returns CDR1 SGHNT and CDR2 YYREEE (reference sequence). The CDR3 protein is CASSQEGTGGNQPQHF. CDR3 coding DNA: TGTGCCAGCAGCCAAGAGGGGACAGGGGGCAATCAGCCCCAGCATTTT.

V is TRBV4-1 and J is TRBJ2-5; D possibly uses TRBD1 or TRBD2 (6 bases each). Near its end, the DNA agrees better with TRBJ2-7, so the J call may be wrong. There are 16 residues in the CDR3. Germline lookup yields CDR1 MGHRA and CDR2 YSYEKL. The CDR3 DNA is TGCGCCAGCAGCTCAAGGGGGGTCAGGGGCGCCTACGAGCAGTACTTC. This translates into CASSSRGVRGAYEQYF.

The chain couples TRBV5-1 to TRBJ1-1; D unresolved. Germline V CDR1 and CDR2: SGHRS, YFSETQ. The CDR3 is made up of 15 amino acids. V was clipped by 1 base and J by 6 bases, with 16 bases between them. The DNA for the CDR3 is TGCGCCAGCAGCTTGATCCCGGGTGAATGGGCTGAAGCTTTCTTT. Amino acid sequence: CASSLIPGEWAEAFF.

V usage is TRBV27 and J usage is TRBJ1-5, with TRBD1 as a possible D gene (6 bases). Germline V lookup: CDR1 MNHEY, CDR2 SMNVEV (reference sequence). The CDR3 contains 21 residues. The V end lost 6 bases, the J end lost 0 bases, and 30 bases lay between the germline ends. The CDR3 sequence is CASSYPGEGHLRGYSNQPQHF. The CDR3 bases are TGTGCCAGCAGCTACCCCGGCGAGGGACACCTCAGGGGCTATAGCAATCAGCCCCAGCATTTT.

This clone was recorded a few times. The chain combines TRBV6-5 with TRBJ2-2, with 8 bases identical to TRBD2. The CDR3 is 15 residues long. Looked up from germline, CDR1 is MNHEY and CDR2 is SVGAGI. J was trimmed by 6 bases and V by 2 bases; bases with no gene match: 5. Written as DNA, the CDR3 is TGTGCCAGCAGTTACCGAGCGGGAGTCCCCGGGGAGCTGTTTTTT. This encodes CASSYRAGVPGELFF.

V and J are TRBV18 and TRBJ2-2; no clear D. Between the trimmed V and J ends, which lost 4 bases and 4 bases, there was a span of 19 bases. The CDR3 covers 17 residues. Germline CDR1 and CDR2: KGHSH and LQKENI. The CDR3 reads CASSLTSEAVSTGELFF. CDR3 bases: TGTGCCAGCTCACTAACGTCCGAGGCGGTGAGCACCGGGGAGCTGTTTTTT.

The chain uses TRBV30 and TRBJ2-3; TRBD1 might be the D (5 bases). Trimming shortened V by 5 bases and J by 0 bases, and 15 bases separated the two germline ends. This CDR3 has 15 residues. Germline CDR1 is GTSNPN and CDR2 is SVGIG (reference sequence). CDR3 DNA: TGTGCCTGGGACCAAGGGGCCGCCAGCACAGATACGCAGTATTTT. Residues: CAWDQGAASTDTQYF.

This clone has a single count. J is TRBJ2-3 and V is TRBV2, with TRBD2 identical over 7 bases. Trimming removed 8 bases from V and 5 bases from J; junction bases left unmatched: 10. CDR1 is SNHLY and CDR2 is FYNNEI in the germline V gene. This CDR3 has 14 residues. Here the CDR3 reads CASHHREEVDTQYF. The CDR3 nucleotides are TGTGCCAGCCACCATCGGGAGGAGGTAGATACGCAGTATTTT.